This is a list of T cell receptor beta chains from one sample in a study of blood T cell repertoires in COVID-19. Measured with immunoSEQ multiplex PCR; TCRdb has only the in-frame clones, and not every one. In the table there are about 400,000 clones, about 90% of which are singletons. The sequencing sample was made of PBMCs or T cells enriched from blood (not recorded which). All receptors derive from a woman aged 25 to 39 who had recovered from COVID-19. Each CDR3 is given with its conserved first and last residue. The order of the fields is CDR3 protein, V gene.

cdr3_aa: CASSYGQGSDTQYF
v_call: TRBV6-5

cdr3_aa: CASSQGTGGNQPQHF
v_call: TRBV3-1/TRBV3-2

cdr3_aa: CSVEDLDRGHEQYF
v_call: TRBV29-1

cdr3_aa: CASSPLAGKETQYF
v_call: TRBV5-1

cdr3_aa: CASSQDRTSKRPDTQYF
v_call: TRBV4-3

cdr3_aa: CASSRSRGSYEQYF
v_call: TRBV7-7

cdr3_aa: CASSLTSGQETQYF
v_call: TRBV5-6

cdr3_aa: CASSLEPGSAGNTIYF
v_call: TRBV5-4

cdr3_aa: CASSQISGTGMETQYF
v_call: TRBV3-1/TRBV3-2

cdr3_aa: CASSSRWAGLFTEAFF
v_call: TRBV28

cdr3_aa: CASSLVKGGGSEAFF
v_call: TRBV11-2

cdr3_aa: CASSLHRGIGNEKLFF
v_call: TRBV11-2

cdr3_aa: CASSYGASLENTEAFF
v_call: TRBV6-5

cdr3_aa: CSVEGRGYEQYF
v_call: TRBV29-1

cdr3_aa: CASSLFGTGGSYEQYF
v_call: TRBV5-6

cdr3_aa: CASSEVNTRDQPQHF
v_call: TRBV6-1

cdr3_aa: CASSLSLLAGGYEQYF
v_call: TRBV5-1

cdr3_aa: CATSSPAGTNEKLFF
v_call: TRBV15

cdr3_aa: CASSQALSAGGETQYF
v_call: TRBV3-1/TRBV3-2

cdr3_aa: CASSSYTGELFF
v_call: TRBV7-3